This T cell receptor beta chain was captured by sequencing in a study of shared clonotypes between healthy human individuals. About the study: Each donor had three CD4 naive, three CD4 memory, two CD8 naive and one CD8 memory plate. Overall study results and limits: Sharing across four donors was highest in naive CD4 (around 5%) and lowest in memory CD8 (approximately 0.4%).

Only Caucasian adults living in Nashville, Tennessee served as donors. Only in-frame clones appear in the TCRdb table, and some are missing; sequencing was by immunoSEQ multiplex PCR. The sample has roughly 1,100,000 clones; approximately 76% are singletons. Trimming removed 11 bases from V and 3 bases from J, with 17 bases in between. This CDR3 contains 14 residues. Germline V gene data show CDR1 as MDHEN and CDR2 as SYDVKM. This clone was picked up a small number of times. No antigen is known for it. The TCR was taken from a man between 18 and 29 years old in good health. The chain employs TRBV28 and TRBJ1-5; D possibly corresponds to TRBD1 (5 bases). The sample was memory CD4+ T cells sorted from blood. Subset specified: CD45RA-negative fraction. As DNA, the CDR3 is TGTGCCGGCCAGACCTCAGGGACCAATCAGCCCCAGCATTTT. Its protein product is CAGQTSGTNQPQHF.